What follows describes a single T cell receptor beta chain. This clonotype has at least ten counts. The specificity of this receptor is unknown. No per-base quality is available; no much larger clone lies one base away. Libraries were built with 5' RACE. Sequencing instrument: Illumina HiSeq 2500. A second PCR of roughly 7 to 11 cycles was performed with a sample-barcoded 5' primer and a J-beta primer mix. A unique molecular identifier was introduced onto each TCR beta cDNA molecule by a template-switch 5' adaptor carrying 12 random nucleotides. Each sample yielded at least 2.5 million CDR3-containing paired-end reads. First-strand cDNA was synthesized from all RNA with the Mint cDNA synthesis kit, primed by a TRBC-specific oligonucleotide. Following uracil-DNA glycosylase treatment, all cDNA underwent a first 18-cycle PCR with the universal primers M1SS and BC2_uni_R. The authors processed their data as follows. Each sample was normalized by randomly selecting 1 million high-quality reads, each carrying a distinct molecular identifier. Instead of being binned into consensus sequences, reads with shared molecular identifiers were discarded. MiTCR, with a Q25 quality threshold and the strictest error-elimination algorithm, was used for CDR3 identification, clonotype clustering and error correction. A nonparametric unseen species model with Euler transformation was used to estimate a lower bound on total TCR beta diversity. TCRdb reworked the public reads: Q25 trimming with fastp, MiXCR clone assembly, productive beta chains retained. CDR3 protein sequences are deduplicated, and each keeps its most common genes and DNA. None of the V and J calls come from the authors' own analysis; TCRdb made them. Within this sample are 750,000 to 950,000 distinct CDR3 sequences, with around 29% of them counted one time only. The top ten hold roughly 10% of the sample.

The CDR3 covers 14 residues, taking in both the cysteine and the phenylalanine. Only the CDR3 region is kept as DNA, spanning 42 bases read in frame from base 1. The CDR1 and CDR2 encoded by the germline V gene (reference sequence) are DFQATT and SNEGSKA. A distance of 15 bases separates the germline ends of V and J, which lose 5 bases and 1 base respectively. This sample is drawn from a study of blood T cells in healthy people across ages (dated by TCRdb to between 2015 and 2017). About the full investigation: In model experiments, template switching captured about one uniquely barcoded TCR beta cDNA molecule for every two T cells. To track age-related changes in TCR beta repertoire diversity, the study relied on deep sequencing normalized with unique cDNA molecular identifiers. Four age groups were formed from the donors: young (average roughly 16 years), middle-aged (around 40), aged (about 68) and long-lived (about 80). Two additional independent replicas of 1 million unique cDNA reads from the same blood draw were analyzed for two donors (one aged 18 to 30 and one aged 80 or older).

General findings and caveats noted by the study authors: The CMV infection status of donors was not known, potentially confounding age-related changes in expanded clonotypes. Compared with the aged group, the long-lived group had more naive CD4+ T cells, fewer expanded clones and increased TCR diversity, a pattern suggesting age selection. The percentage of naive T cells measured by flow cytometry correlated strongly with observed TCR beta diversity. Because profiling used bulk unsorted PBMCs, naive and antigen-experienced compartments could not be compared conclusively. Total diversity estimates from one million sequenced T cells were considered lower bounds and underestimates. Observed TCR beta diversity per million T cells fell roughly linearly with age, and a significant reduction was already apparent by age around 40.

The donors were 40 or so Caucasian individuals from Russia, aged 6 to 90 years, who were systemically healthy. Roughly 9.5 milliliters of peripheral blood were drawn from each donor into EDTA-treated Vacutainer tubes. PBMCs were isolated by Ficoll-Paque density-gradient centrifugation, with at least 7 million obtained per sample. Total RNA was extracted from PBMCs with Trizol reagent, with at least 5 micrograms obtained per sample. For every donor, flow cytometry on a PBMC aliquot measured the percentage of naive CD45RAhigh/CD27high T cells. These data were likewise used in another study, on T cells of mothers and their children. The second study also describes: Donors were nine systemically healthy Caucasian individuals: three mothers and their six children. cDNA synthesis consumed the entire amount of extracted RNA, loaded at around 1.5 ug RNA in each 15 ul reaction. In the second PCR, the M1S primer added sample barcodes and 2-4 random nucleotides. Each mother yielded over 8 million TCR beta CDR3 reads and each child some 3 million reads. TCR recombination output is similarly shaped by thymic selection in related and unrelated pairs, with a minor effect exerted by inherited differences. Normalized repertoire overlap was always slightly but never significantly higher in related than unrelated mother-child pairs. No persistent microchimeric T cell clones were found, with a detection sensitivity of approximately 110 clones per million clonotypes. To look for features that set related mother-child pairs apart from unrelated individuals, the researchers ran deep NGS to compare the TCR beta repertoires of mothers and children. The mean age was roughly 40 +/- 4 years for the mothers and about 12 +/- 4 years for the children. After adapter ligation was performed with NEBNext reagents, the libraries were sequenced on an Illumina HiSeq 2000 with 100+100 nt paired-end reads. Mother and child libraries were prepared a month apart and sequenced in separate runs to prevent cross-contamination. Between roughly 500,000 and 2,000,000 distinct TCR beta clonotypes were identified per donor. Naive TCR beta clonotypes were estimated from low-frequency clonotypes matched to each donor's FACS-determined naive share, without sorting.

Sequencing was carried out using blood. The chain joins TRBV20-1 to TRBJ2-7; 6 matching bases give a weak D call of TRBD2. The sequence was obtained from a woman aged 40 to 50 in good health. The base sequence is TGCAGTGCTCGGGGACTGCTTGTTTCCTACGAGCAGTACTTC. It encodes CSARGLLVSYEQYF.